This is a list of T cell receptor beta chains from one sample in a study of cytomegalovirus exposure and HLA in healthy donors. Generated by immunoSEQ multiplex PCR, the TCRdb table keeps only in-frame clones and is missing some. This repertoire shows 150,000 to 250,000 clones, 70% to 80% found once; its top ten account for 1.5%. Sequencing used PBMCs. The origin of the receptors is a girl between 5 and 17 years old in good health and CMV-seropositive. The CDR3 runs from the conserved cysteine through the conserved F or W. A D gene is named only where the DNA matches it firmly. Size values are once, few and many counts, or a class for expanded clones, and some rows have none.

>-|TRBJ2-7|-|TRBV20-1
CSALTYEQYF
TGCAGTGCTCTAACCTACGAGCAGTACTTC
>-|TRBJ1-1|-|TRBV27
CASSLGVWGQDTEAFF
TGTGCCAGCAGTTTAGGGGTTTGGGGGCAGGACACTGAAGCTTTCTTT
>once|TRBJ1-5|TRBD1|TRBV6-1
CASITKDRGHQPQHF
TGTGCCAGCATTACCAAGGACAGGGGACATCAGCCCCAGCATTTT
>-|TRBJ1-1|-|TRBV10-2
CASSESQGYATEAFF
TGCGCCAGCAGTGAGTCGCAGGGGTATGCCACTGAAGCTTTCTTT
>-|TRBJ2-7|TRBD1|TRBV6-4
CASSYKGQTYEQYF
TGTGCCAGCAGTTACAAGGGACAGACCTACGAGCAGTACTTC
>few|TRBJ2-1|TRBD2|TRBV5-5
CASSGIAGAYNEQFF
TGTGCCAGCAGCGGAATAGCGGGGGCCTACAATGAGCAGTTCTTC
>-|TRBJ1-6|TRBD1|TRBV7-2
CASSNDRVSPLHF
TGTGCCAGCAGCAACGACAGGGTTTCACCCCTCCACTTT
>once|TRBJ2-5|TRBD2|TRBV7-7
CASSLATSSGGLYQETQYF
TGTGCCAGCAGCTTAGCCACTAGCAGCGGGGGGCTCTACCAAGAGACCCAGTACTTC
>once|TRBJ2-7|-|TRBV5-6
CASSLGPREYEQYF
TGTGCCAGCAGCCTTGGTCCTCGAGAGTACGAGCAGTACTTC
>-|TRBJ1-1|TRBD1|TRBV29-1
CSVSGQGIEAFF
TGCAGCGTTTCGGGACAGGGGATTGAAGCTTTCTTT
>-|TRBJ2-3|-|TRBV5-1
CASSPGILSTDTQYF
TGCGCCAGCAGCCCGGGGATATTGAGCACAGATACGCAGTATTTT